This is a list of T cell receptor beta chains from one sample in a study of CD8+ T cells in alopecia areata. Clones were sequenced by immunoSEQ multiplex PCR, and TCRdb holds only the in-frame ones, with some missing. The table shows about 200,000 clones, with less than 45% occurring only once. This specimen consisted of CD4+ T cells sorted from blood, obtained around week 34, from a patient treated with tofacitinib. The receptors shown here come from a human donor with alopecia areata. CDR3s include the opening cysteine and the closing phenylalanine or tryptophan. D genes are given only for firm matches. Rows give clone size only sometimes, using once, few, many, or a class for an expanded clone.

CDR3 DNA,CDR3 protein,V gene,J gene,D gene,clone size
TGTGCCAGCAGTCCACCGGGACAGGGGTCCTACGAGCAGTACTTC,CASSPPGQGSYEQYF,TRBV6-6,TRBJ2-7,TRBD1,NA
TGCGCCAGCAGCCAAGACGGGACTAGCGGGAGTAGGTACGAGCAGTACTTC,CASSQDGTSGSRYEQYF,TRBV4-1,TRBJ2-7,TRBD2,NA
TGTGCCAGCAGTGTTAGCGGGCCTAACAATGAGCAGTTCTTC,CASSVSGPNNEQFF,TRBV2,TRBJ2-1,TRBD2,few
TGTGCCAGCAGCTTGTCGGGGACTAGCGTCGAGCAGTACTTC,CASSLSGTSVEQYF,TRBV5-4,TRBJ2-7,TRBD2,NA
TGCGCCAGCAGCCCAGGACAGATCTCTGGGGCCAACGTCCTGACTTTC,CASSPGQISGANVLTF,TRBV5-1,TRBJ2-6,NA,NA
TGCGCCAGCAGCTACACCGGGACTAGCACAGATACGCAGTATTTT,CASSYTGTSTDTQYF,TRBV4-1,TRBJ2-3,NA,few
TGTGCCAGCAGTTTATTGCGTGGGTATGGCTACACCTTC,CASSLLRGYGYTF,TRBV27,TRBJ1-2,NA,NA
TGTGCCAGCAGCTTTCACGAAGTTGGCGAGCAGTACTTC,CASSFHEVGEQYF,TRBV5-5,TRBJ2-7,NA,few
TGTGCCAGCAGCTCCCCGCGTGGGGGGCGAGGGACGGCCACCTACGAGCAGTACTTC,CASSSPRGGRGTATYEQYF,TRBV5-6,TRBJ2-7,NA,NA
TGTGCCAGCAGCTTAGGGGCCAACTACGAGCAGTACTTC,CASSLGANYEQYF,TRBV7-9,TRBJ2-7,NA,few
TGCGCCAGCACCAAAACCGTGGGACAGGAGGGGAATGAGCAGTTCTTC,CASTKTVGQEGNEQFF,TRBV5-1,TRBJ2-1,TRBD1,NA
TGTGCCTGGAGCGCAACGAGCAATCAGCCCCAGCATTTT,CAWSATSNQPQHF,TRBV30,TRBJ1-5,NA,once
TGCGCCAGCAGCCAAGTTGAAAGGGAATCGCAGTACTTC,CASSQVERESQYF,TRBV4-1,TRBJ2-7,NA,NA
TGCGCCAGCAGCCAAGTGGTGACAGGGACCACTGAAGCTTTCTTT,CASSQVVTGTTEAFF,TRBV4-1,TRBJ1-1,TRBD1,NA
TGTGCCAGCAGTTACCGGGGACAGGGCTCCTACGAGCAGTACTTC,CASSYRGQGSYEQYF,TRBV6-6,TRBJ2-7,TRBD1,NA
TGTGCCAGCAGCTTGGGACTAGCGGGAGGGCCAGTCAACAATGAGCAGTTCTTC,CASSLGLAGGPVNNEQFF,TRBV5-4,TRBJ2-1,TRBD2,few
TGCAGCGTTGAAGAGACTGGGGCCAACGTCCTGACTTTC,CSVEETGANVLTF,TRBV29-1,TRBJ2-6,NA,NA
TGTGCCAGTAGTATCGGCCACCATCAGCGCAATGAGCAGTTCTTC,CASSIGHHQRNEQFF,TRBV19,TRBJ2-1,NA,NA
TGTGCCAGCAGTGTAGGGGGCACCGGGGAGCTGTTTTTT,CASSVGGTGELFF,TRBV6-6,TRBJ2-2,NA,few
TGTGCCAGCACACGACTAGCCGGGTTACCTGATCCCTTCTACAATGAGCAGTTCTTC,CASTRLAGLPDPFYNEQFF,TRBV27,TRBJ2-1,TRBD2,NA
TGTGCCAGCAGCGTAGACGGCCCGGGTCCTTCCTACGAGCAGTACTTC,CASSVDGPGPSYEQYF,TRBV7-6,TRBJ2-7,NA,NA
TGTGCCTGGAGTGTTGGGGGTGGCTACACCTTC,CAWSVGGGYTF,TRBV30,TRBJ1-2,NA,NA
TGTGCCTGGAGCCCTGGAGTGTCTTACTACGAGCAGTACTTC,CAWSPGVSYYEQYF,TRBV30,TRBJ2-7,NA,NA